What follows is one T cell receptor (beta chain) and its context. Its antigen is undetermined. The library tagged each cDNA molecule with unique molecular identifiers. Each CDR3 protein is one row after TCRdb ran MiXCR on the RACE reads. The sample lists some 81,000 distinct CDR3 sequences, 8.5% to 9.5% occurring once. This entry belongs to a study of human T cells and chemical hapten exposure. Looking at the study overall: Largely, small differences in pooled library volume made per-sample TCR yields vary.

Overall study findings and caveats: TCRs at high frequency, those above 1 in 1000, did not change with DPC sensitization.

Time point described: healthy volunteer bleed at 6 weeks. From whole blood left unfractionated, total RNA was extracted. CDR3 length equals 14 residues. V was shortened by 3 bases and J by 0 bases, with 9 bases between the two germline ends. The germline gives CDR1 DFQATT, CDR2 SNEGSKA (reference sequence). The specimen sequenced was whole blood. This TCR was sampled from a female donor in good health. Some clones in this sample may be carry-over from other donors' samples. The J gene is TRBJ1-5, the V gene TRBV20-1; D is ambiguous. CDR3 nucleotide sequence: TGCAGTGCTAGTCCGGGGAATAGCAATCAGCCCCAGCATTTT. Translating it yields CSASPGNSNQPQHF.